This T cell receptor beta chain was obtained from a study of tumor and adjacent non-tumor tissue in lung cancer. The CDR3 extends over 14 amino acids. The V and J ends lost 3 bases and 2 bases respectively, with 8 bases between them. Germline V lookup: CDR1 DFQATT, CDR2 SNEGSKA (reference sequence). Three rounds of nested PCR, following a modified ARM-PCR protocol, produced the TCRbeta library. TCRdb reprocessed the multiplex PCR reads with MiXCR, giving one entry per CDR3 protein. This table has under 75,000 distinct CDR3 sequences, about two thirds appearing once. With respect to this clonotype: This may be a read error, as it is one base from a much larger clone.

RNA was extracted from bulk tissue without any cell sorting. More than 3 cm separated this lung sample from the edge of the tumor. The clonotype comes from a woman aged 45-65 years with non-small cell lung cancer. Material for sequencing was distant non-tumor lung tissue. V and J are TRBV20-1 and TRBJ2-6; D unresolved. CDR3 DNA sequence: TGCAGTGCTAGGGCCAGCACTGGGGCCAACGTCCTGACTTTC. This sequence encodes CSARASTGANVLTF.